This T cell receptor (beta chain) appears in the sequencing data of a study of blood T cell repertoires in COVID-19. Whole-study context: The analysed material was cDNA or gDNA that came from T cells, B-cell-depleted T cells, or PBMCs.

Germline CDR1 and CDR2: LGHDT and YNNKEL (reference sequence). CDR3 length equals 20 residues. Remarks on this clone: A read error may account for a junction end that differs from germline.

Study processing details: Reference gene primer amplification gave nucleated cell count estimates. Clones were read by immunoSEQ multiplex PCR, and TCRdb kept only the in-frame ones, dropping some. The D gene and trimming were derived from the DNA, and the V and J assignments and clone size from that table. This table has about 210,000 clones, 82% appearing once. J is TRBJ2-7 and V is TRBV3-1 (or the pseudogene TRBV3-2); 8 positions match TRBD2. The sequenced sample consisted of peripheral blood. The TCR originated in a woman between 35 and 50 years old with acute or convalescent COVID-19. The CDR3: CASSQDLSGTRVLRPYEQYF. CDR3 nucleotides: TGTGCCAGCAGTCAAGACCTCAGCGGGACTAGAGTTTTACGTCCCTACGAGCAGTACTTC.